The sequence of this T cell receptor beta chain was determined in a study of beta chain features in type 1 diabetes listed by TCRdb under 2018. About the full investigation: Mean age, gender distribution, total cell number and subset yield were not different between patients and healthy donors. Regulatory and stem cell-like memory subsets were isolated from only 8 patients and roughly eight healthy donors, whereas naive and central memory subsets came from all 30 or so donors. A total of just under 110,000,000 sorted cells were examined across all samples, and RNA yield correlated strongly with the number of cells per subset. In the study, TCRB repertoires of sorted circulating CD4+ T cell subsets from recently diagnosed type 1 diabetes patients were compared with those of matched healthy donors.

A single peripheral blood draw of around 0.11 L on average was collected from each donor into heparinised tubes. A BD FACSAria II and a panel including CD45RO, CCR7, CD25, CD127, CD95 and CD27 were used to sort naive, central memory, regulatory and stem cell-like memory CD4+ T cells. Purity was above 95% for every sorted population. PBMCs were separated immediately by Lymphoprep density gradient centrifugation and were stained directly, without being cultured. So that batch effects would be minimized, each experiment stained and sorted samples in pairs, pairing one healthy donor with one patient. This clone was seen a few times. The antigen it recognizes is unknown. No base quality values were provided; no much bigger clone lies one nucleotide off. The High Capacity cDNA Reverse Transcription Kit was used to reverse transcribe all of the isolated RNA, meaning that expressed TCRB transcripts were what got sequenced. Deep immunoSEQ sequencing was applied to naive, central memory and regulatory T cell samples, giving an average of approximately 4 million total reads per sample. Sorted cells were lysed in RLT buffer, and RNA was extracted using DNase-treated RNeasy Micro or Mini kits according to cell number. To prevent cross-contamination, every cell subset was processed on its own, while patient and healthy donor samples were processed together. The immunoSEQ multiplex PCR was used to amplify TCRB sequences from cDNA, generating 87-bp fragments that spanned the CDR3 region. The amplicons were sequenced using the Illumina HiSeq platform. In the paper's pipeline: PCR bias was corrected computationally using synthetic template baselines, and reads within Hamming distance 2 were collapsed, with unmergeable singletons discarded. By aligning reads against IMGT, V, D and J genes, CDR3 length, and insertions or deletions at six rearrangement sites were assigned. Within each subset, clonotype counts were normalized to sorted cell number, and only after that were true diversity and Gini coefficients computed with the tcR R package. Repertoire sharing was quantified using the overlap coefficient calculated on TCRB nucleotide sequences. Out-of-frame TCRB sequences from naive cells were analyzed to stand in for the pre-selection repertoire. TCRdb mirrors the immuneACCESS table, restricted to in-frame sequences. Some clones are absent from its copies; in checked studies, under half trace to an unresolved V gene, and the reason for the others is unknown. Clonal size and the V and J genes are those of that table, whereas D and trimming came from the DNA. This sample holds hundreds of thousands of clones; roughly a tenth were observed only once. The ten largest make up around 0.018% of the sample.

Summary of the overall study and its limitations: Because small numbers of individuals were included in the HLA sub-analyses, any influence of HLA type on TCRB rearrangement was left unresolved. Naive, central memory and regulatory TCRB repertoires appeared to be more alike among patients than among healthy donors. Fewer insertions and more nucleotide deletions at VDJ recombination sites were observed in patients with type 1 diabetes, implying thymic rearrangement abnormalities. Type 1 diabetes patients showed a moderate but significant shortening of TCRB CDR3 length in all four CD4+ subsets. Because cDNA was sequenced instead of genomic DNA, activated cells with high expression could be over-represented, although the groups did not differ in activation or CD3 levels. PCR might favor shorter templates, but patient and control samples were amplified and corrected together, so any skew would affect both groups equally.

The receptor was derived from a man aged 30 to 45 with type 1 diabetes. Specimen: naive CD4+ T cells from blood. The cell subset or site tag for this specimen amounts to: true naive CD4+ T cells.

The DNA sequence is given as TGTGCCAGCAGCTTTTCTAGACAAGAGACCCAGTACTTC. It is translated as CASSFSRQETQYF. The chain uses TRBV5-4 and TRBJ2-5, with no confident D gene call. The junction shows trimming of 2 bases on V and 2 bases on J, plus 7 bases between the germline ends. Based on the germline V gene (reference sequence), the CDR1 and CDR2 sequences are SGHNT and YYREEE. CDR3 length: 13 amino acids, cysteine to phenylalanine. Left in the record is the CDR3 DNA by itself, 39 bases read in frame from the first base.